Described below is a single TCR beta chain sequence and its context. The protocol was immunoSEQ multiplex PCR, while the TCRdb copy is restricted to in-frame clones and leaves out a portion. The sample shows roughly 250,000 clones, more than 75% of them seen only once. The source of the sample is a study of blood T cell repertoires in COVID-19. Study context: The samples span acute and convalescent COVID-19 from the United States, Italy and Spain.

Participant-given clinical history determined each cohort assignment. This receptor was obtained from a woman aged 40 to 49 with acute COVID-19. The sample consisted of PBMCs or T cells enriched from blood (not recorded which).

As DNA, the CDR3 is TGTGCCAGCTCACGGGAGGCAGGGCCCGGGGCCAACGTCCTGACTTTC. Translation: CASSREAGPGANVLTF. The chain couples TRBV18 to TRBJ2-6, with D perhaps matching TRBD2 (6 bases). The CDR3 has 16 amino acids. Germline CDR1 KGHSH, CDR2 LQKENI. The V end lost 4 bases, the J end lost 4 bases, and 14 bases lay between the germline ends.